Presented here are 4 T cell receptor beta chains from one specimen sequenced in a study of identifying expanded T cells in peripheral blood. Generated by immunoSEQ multiplex PCR, the TCRdb table keeps only in-frame clones and is missing some. The sample carries roughly 100,000 clones, around 88% recorded once. Sequencing was carried out using blood. The receptor set was obtained from a person aged 18 to 75 in good health.

V usage is TRBV7-8 and J usage is TRBJ2-1; tentative D call: TRBD1 (5 bases). CDR3 size: 13 residues. Between the trimmed V and J ends, which lost 5 bases and 4 bases, there was a span of 9 bases. Germline values: CDR1 SGHVS, CDR2 FQNEAQ. The CDR3 is CASSPDRYNEQFF. CDR3 nucleotides: TGTGCCAGCAGCCCCGACAGATACAATGAGCAGTTCTTC.

J is TRBJ2-3 and V is TRBV5-4; 8 nucleotides agree with TRBD2. Germline CDR1 and CDR2: SGHNT and YYREEE (reference sequence). Losses at the gene ends were 4 bases for V and 2 bases for J; bases not matched to a gene: 9. CDR3 length: 16 residues. The CDR3 protein is CASSPRAGGNTDTQYF. CDR3 DNA: TGTGCCAGCAGCCCCAGGGCGGGGGGAAACACAGATACGCAGTATTTT. Combining the CDR3 with reference TRBV5-4 and TRBJ2-3 gives the whole variable domain ETGVTQSPTHLIKTRGQQVTLRCSSQSGHNTVSWYQQALGQGPQFIFQYYREEENGRGNFPPRFSGLQFPNYSSELNVNALELDDSALYLCASSPRAGGNTDTQYFGPGTRLTVL.

CDR3 sequence reads: CASYRGGAGSYEQYF. The CDR3, as DNA: TGTGCCAGCTATAGAGGGGGGGCCGGATCCTACGAGCAGTACTTC. J is TRBJ2-7 and V is TRBV7-2, with a weak D call TRBD2 (7 bases). CDR3 length: 15 residues. Deletions cut 8 bases from V and 1 base from J, with 18 bases between. CDR1 and CDR2 (germline): SGHTA, FQGNSA.

This clone was observed a handful of times. The chain has TRBV29-1 and TRBJ1-5; no firm D call. This CDR3 comprises 13 residues. Germline CDR1 is SQVTM and CDR2 is ANQGSEA. V was cut by 4 bases and J by 6 bases, with 13 bases left in between. For the CDR3, the DNA is TGCAGCGTTGCTACCTCGGAAGTTCAGCCCCAGCATTTT. This gives the protein CSVATSEVQPQHF.